A single sample is the source of the 30 T cell receptor beta chains below, sequenced in a study of blood T cell repertoires in COVID-19. Profiled with immunoSEQ multiplex PCR; TCRdb holds only in-frame clones, not every one. The table lists some 70,000 clones, approximately 77% of them singletons, with 0.83% in the top ten. Sequencing was carried out using peripheral blood. The receptors derive from an older woman with acute or convalescent COVID-19.

The rearrangement links TRBV6-2 or TRBV6-3 to TRBJ1-1; possibly TRBD1 for D (6 bases). The CDR3 is made up of 13 amino acids. Germline V gene data show CDR1 as MNHEY and CDR2 as SVGEGT. Trimming took 6 bases from V and 0 from J, leaving 8 bases between them. The CDR3: CASSGQLNTEAFF. CDR3 bases: TGTGCCAGCAGCGGACAGTTGAACACTGAAGCTTTCTTT.

The chain uses TRBV6-2 or TRBV6-3 and TRBJ1-1; possible D gene TRBD1, 5 bases. The CDR3 is 19 amino acids. Trimming pared 4 bases from V and 3 bases from J, leaving 27 bases between. From germline, CDR1 is MNHEY and CDR2 SVGEGT. The CDR3 is CASSFNPWGIRELDTEAFF. CDR3 nucleotides: TGTGCCAGCAGTTTTAATCCTTGGGGGATTCGGGAGTTAGACACTGAAGCTTTCTTT.

The V call is TRBV12-3 or TRBV12-4, the J call TRBJ1-1; D is undetermined. The CDR3 is 13 residues long. The V and J ends lost 8 bases and 3 bases respectively, with 13 bases between them. Here the CDR3 DNA reads TGTGCCAGCGCCGGGGATTGGCACACTGAAGCTTTCTTT. Residues: CASAGDWHTEAFF.

Only one count was recorded for this clone. This chain links TRBV2 with TRBJ2-5, with no clear D. Per germline, CDR1 SNHLY and CDR2 FYNNEI. The CDR3 has 11 amino acids. V was cut by 3 bases and J by 4 bases, with 3 bases left in between. The CDR3 bases are TGTGCCAGCAGTGAGGCAGAGACCCAGTACTTC. Translation gives CASSEAETQYF.

V is TRBV5-4 and J is TRBJ2-2; D is unclear. CDR1 is SGHNT, CDR2 YYREEE, per germline (reference sequence). V was cut by 1 base and J by 0 bases, with 7 bases left in between. The CDR3 spans 15 residues. This CDR3 is CASSLRGSNTGELFF. The CDR3 DNA follows: TGTGCCAGCAGCTTGCGAGGTTCGAACACCGGGGAGCTGTTTTTT.

CDR3 nucleotide sequence: TGTGCCAGCAGCTTGGACAGGGTAGGGGAGACCCAGTACTTC. It encodes CASSLDRVGETQYF. The gene calls are TRBV7-2 and TRBJ2-5; 8 positions agree with TRBD1. Germline V gene sequence: CDR1 SGHTA, CDR2 FQGNSA. The ends lost 3 bases at V and 5 bases at J; junction bases unmatched: 5. The CDR3 spans 14 residues.

V is TRBV15 and J is TRBJ2-3, with 8 bases matching TRBD2. The CDR3 spans 13 residues. Germline lookup yields CDR1 LNHNV and CDR2 YYDKDF (reference sequence). V lost 7 bases and J lost 9; bases outside the gene matches: 9. CDR3 in amino acids: CATNIAGPRTQYF. In DNA form, the CDR3 reads TGTGCCACCAATATAGCGGGACCCCGGACGCAGTATTTT.

The chain uses TRBV12-3 or TRBV12-4 and TRBJ1-1, with TRBD1 matching over 7 bases. The V segment lost 5 bases and the J segment 10 bases; nucleotides outside the gene matches: 4. The CDR3 extends over 11 amino acids. The CDR3 region is CASSPGTVAFF. The CDR3 DNA reads TGTGCCAGCAGTCCAGGGACAGTAGCTTTCTTT.

This chain joins TRBV10-3 and TRBJ1-1, with D perhaps matching TRBD1 (5 bases). V was cut by 3 bases and J by 5 bases, with 7 bases left in between. The CDR3 has 12 residues. Per germline, CDR1 ENHRY and CDR2 SYGVKD. The CDR3: CAISDGGTEAFF. CDR3 nucleotide sequence: TGTGCCATCAGTGACGGGGGAACTGAAGCTTTCTTT.

The chain has TRBV19 and TRBJ1-4; TRBD1 might be the D (5 bases). V gave up 6 bases and J gave up 5 bases, with 16 bases separating them. The CDR3 sequence is 15 residues long. Germline assignment: CDR1 LNHDA and CDR2 SQIVND (reference sequence). CDR3 DNA sequence: TGTGCCAGTAGCAATCAGGGCCTAGGGAATGAAAAACTGTTTTTT. Residues: CASSNQGLGNEKLFF.

V usage is TRBV4-3 and J usage is TRBJ2-2; D is uncertain. The CDR3 consists of 14 residues. Germline CDR1 is LGHNA and CDR2 is YSLEER. V was clipped by 4 bases and J by 1 base, with 7 bases between them. CDR3 nucleotides: TGCGCCAGCAGCCCCCCGTGGAACACCGGGGAGCTGTTTTTT. It yields the protein CASSPPWNTGELFF.

The V gene is TRBV30, the J gene TRBJ2-3, with a weak D call TRBD2 (5 bases). The CDR3 is 15 residues long. V lost 4 bases, J lost 2 bases, and 16 bases lay in between. Germline loops: CDR1 GTSNPN, CDR2 SVGIG (reference sequence). DNA for the CDR3: TGTGCCTGGACATCTATTGCGGGTAACACAGATACGCAGTATTTT. Translation: CAWTSIAGNTDTQYF.

Only one count was recorded for this clone. The chain links TRBV19 to TRBJ2-1; TRBD2 agrees at 12 bases. The length of the CDR3 is 14 residues. The germline CDR1 and CDR2 sequences are LNHDA and SQIVND (reference sequence). V shed 9 bases, J shed 3 bases, and the junction held 3 bases outside the gene matches. The DNA for the CDR3 is TGTGCCAGCAGGACTAGCGGGGACTACAATGAGCAGTTCTTC. This sequence encodes CASRTSGDYNEQFF.

V and J are TRBV2 and TRBJ1-4; D is undetermined. With 1 base removed from V and 13 bases from J, the gap between germline ends came to 16 bases. Looked up from germline, CDR1 is SNHLY and CDR2 is FYNNEI. This CDR3 region has 14 residues. CDR3 in amino acids: CASSEGEVGRGLFF. CDR3 DNA: TGTGCCAGCAGTGAAGGGGAGGTAGGGCGCGGACTGTTTTTT.

This chain links TRBV6-6 with TRBJ1-5; a weak D match, TRBD1 (6 bases). The CDR3 is made up of 16 amino acids. The V gene's germline CDR1 is MNHNY and CDR2 SVGAGI (reference sequence). Deletions cut 7 bases from V and 7 bases from J, with 23 bases between. In DNA, the CDR3 is TGTGCCAGCACCTACGGGGTGGCAGGGGATAGGCAGCCCCAGCATTTT. Its protein product is CASTYGVAGDRQPQHF.

The chain couples TRBV5-5 to TRBJ1-5; 9 bases map to TRBD1. Germline values: CDR1 SGHKS, CDR2 YYEKEE (reference sequence). V lost 3 bases, J lost 4 bases, and 5 bases stayed unmatched. CDR3 length: 15 residues. The CDR3 protein is CASSWGQGLNQPQHF. CDR3 sequence (DNA): TGTGCCAGCAGCTGGGGACAGGGACTAAATCAGCCCCAGCATTTT.

V is TRBV5-4 and J is TRBJ2-2; 7 bases are shared with TRBD1. With V trimmed by 5 bases and J by 3 bases, 10 bases remained unmatched. The CDR3 length is 16 residues. Per the germline V gene, CDR1 is SGHNT and CDR2 is YYREEE (reference sequence). CDR3 residues: CASRHVRDSYTGELFF. DNA for the CDR3: TGTGCCAGCAGACACGTACGGGACAGCTACACCGGGGAGCTGTTTTTT.

The rearrangement links TRBV7-2 to TRBJ1-2; TRBD1 aligns across 7 bases. The CDR3 sequence is 11 residues long. The ends lost 8 bases at V and 7 bases at J; junction bases unmatched: 4. Looked up from germline, CDR1 is SGHTA and CDR2 is FQGNSA. CDR3 sequence reads: CASHTGVGYTF. The CDR3 DNA reads TGTGCCAGCCATACAGGGGTTGGCTACACCTTC.

As DNA, the CDR3 is TGTGCCAGCAGCTGGGCGAAGAACACTGAAGCTTTCTTT. As protein: CASSWAKNTEAFF. The gene calls are TRBV5-5 and TRBJ1-1; no clear D. V was shortened by 3 bases and J by 1 base, with 7 bases between the two germline ends. The CDR3 is 13 residues long. Germline V lookup: CDR1 SGHKS, CDR2 YYEKEE (reference sequence).

V is TRBV4-3 and J is TRBJ1-2, with D possibly being TRBD1 (5 bases). This CDR3 spans 15 amino acids. The ends were cut back, 0 bases at V and 3 bases at J, with 11 bases in the middle. Germline assignment: CDR1 LGHNA and CDR2 YSLEER. The CDR3 sequence: CASSQDLGGDYGYTF. In DNA, the CDR3 is TGCGCCAGCAGCCAAGATTTGGGGGGAGACTATGGCTACACCTTC.

The chain carries TRBV4-3 and TRBJ2-1, with 11 bases aligning to TRBD2. Germline lookup yields CDR1 LGHNA and CDR2 YSLEER. The CDR3 has 16 residues. Unmatched junction bases numbered 4, after V lost 1 base and J lost 5 bases. CDR3 sequence: CASSQATSGSHNEQFF. The CDR3 DNA reads as TGCGCCAGCAGCCAAGCTACTAGCGGGAGCCACAATGAGCAGTTCTTC.

This chain links TRBV5-6 with TRBJ2-3, with D unclear. Trimming took 0 bases from V and 3 from J, leaving 11 bases between them. The CDR3 runs to 15 residues. Per the germline V gene, CDR1 is SGHDT and CDR2 is YYEEEE. For the CDR3, the DNA is TGTGCCAGCAGCTTGGAGCTGATGGAGACAGATACGCAGTATTTT. Amino acid sequence: CASSLELMETDTQYF.

CDR3 amino acids: CASSSGSYNNEQFF. Written as DNA, the CDR3 is TGTGCCAGCAGTTCAGGGTCTTATAACAATGAGCAGTTCTTC. The chain couples TRBV27 to TRBJ2-1, with D maybe TRBD1 (5 bases). In germline, CDR1 is MNHEY, CDR2 SMNVEV (reference sequence). Trimming removed 4 bases at V and 5 bases at J, with 12 bases between. The CDR3 length is 14 residues.

This clone was detected only a few times. The chain has TRBV20-1 and TRBJ1-2; possibly TRBD1 for D (6 bases). This CDR3 has 10 residues. Germline CDR1 DFQATT, CDR2 SNEGSKA (reference sequence). The CDR3 region is CRRQVSGYTF. In DNA, the CDR3 is TGCAGGCGACAGGTCTCTGGCTACACCTTC.

V and J are TRBV18 and TRBJ2-1; 12 positions match TRBD1. Germline CDR1 KGHSH, CDR2 LQKENI. Losses at the gene ends were 0 bases for V and 7 bases for J; bases not matched to a gene: 7. This CDR3 is 17 amino acids long. The CDR3: CASSPPRGQGAENEQFF. The CDR3 bases are TGTGCCAGCTCACCACCTAGGGGACAGGGGGCGGAAAATGAGCAGTTCTTC.

The chain carries TRBV7-2 and TRBJ1-2; 10 nucleotides line up with TRBD1. This CDR3 spans 18 amino acids. V gave up 3 bases and J gave up 1 base; unmatched junction bases: 11. Germline CDR1 reads SGHTA; CDR2 reads FQGNSA. The CDR3 reads CASSFLPGQGEVNYGYTF. The CDR3 nucleotides are TGTGCCAGCAGCTTCTTACCCGGACAGGGGGAAGTTAACTATGGCTACACCTTC.

The chain uses TRBV7-9 and TRBJ1-1; D is perhaps TRBD1 (5 bases). The CDR3 totals 13 residues. Looked up from germline, CDR1 is SEHNR and CDR2 is FQNEAQ (reference sequence). Trimming cost V 2 bases and J 4 bases, with 8 bases left between them. The CDR3 region has the DNA TGTGCCAGCAGCTTACAGGGAGGCACTGAAGCTTTCTTT. Translating it yields CASSLQGGTEAFF.

V is TRBV9 and J is TRBJ1-2; 7 bases are shared with TRBD1. The germline V gene encodes CDR1 SGDLS and CDR2 YYNGEE. This CDR3 comprises 13 residues. After removal of 1 base from V and 3 bases from J, the junction contained 0 bases not matched to a gene. CDR3 sequence: CASSVTGDYGYTF. CDR3 in DNA: TGTGCCAGCAGCGTAACAGGGGACTATGGCTACACCTTC.

The chain joins TRBV28 to TRBJ1-1; a possible D gene is TRBD1 (5 bases). The V and J ends lost 1 base and 2 bases respectively, with 11 bases between them. The CDR3 is 15 residues long. In germline, CDR1 is MDHEN, CDR2 SYDVKM. CDR3 residues: CASSLYVTGNTEAFF. In DNA form, the CDR3 reads TGTGCCAGCAGTTTATATGTTACAGGCAACACTGAAGCTTTCTTT.

This clone appeared once. The chain combines TRBV19 with TRBJ1-1; D possibly corresponds to TRBD1 (6 bases). Germline CDR1 is LNHDA and CDR2 is SQIVND (reference sequence). The V end lost 9 bases, the J end lost 3 bases, and 14 bases lay between the germline ends. The CDR3 spans 13 residues. The CDR3 sequence is CASAGGADTEAFF. The CDR3 coding sequence is TGTGCCAGCGCTGGGGGGGCGGACACTGAAGCTTTCTTT.